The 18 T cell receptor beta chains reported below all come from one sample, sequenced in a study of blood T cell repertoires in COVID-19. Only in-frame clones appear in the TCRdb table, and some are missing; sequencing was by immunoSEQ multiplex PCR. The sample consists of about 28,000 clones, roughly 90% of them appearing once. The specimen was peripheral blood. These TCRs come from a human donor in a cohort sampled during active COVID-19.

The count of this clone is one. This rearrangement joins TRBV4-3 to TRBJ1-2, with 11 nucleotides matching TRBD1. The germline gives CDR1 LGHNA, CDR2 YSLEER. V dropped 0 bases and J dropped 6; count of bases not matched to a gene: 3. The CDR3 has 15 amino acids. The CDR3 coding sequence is TGCGCCAGCAGCCAAGATAGGACAGGGGGCGATGGCTACACCTTC. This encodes CASSQDRTGGDGYTF.

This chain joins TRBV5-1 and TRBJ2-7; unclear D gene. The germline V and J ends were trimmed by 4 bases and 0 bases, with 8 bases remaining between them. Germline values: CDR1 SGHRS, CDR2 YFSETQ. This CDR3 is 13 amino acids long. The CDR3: CASSPSYSYEQYF. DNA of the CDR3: TGCGCCAGCAGCCCCTCCTACTCCTACGAGCAGTACTTC.

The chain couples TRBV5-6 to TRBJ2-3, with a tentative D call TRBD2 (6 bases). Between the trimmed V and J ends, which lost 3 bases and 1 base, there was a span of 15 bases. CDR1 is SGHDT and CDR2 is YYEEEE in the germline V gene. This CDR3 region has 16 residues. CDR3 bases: TGTGCCAGCAGCTCTACCGGGACTTCTCGCACAGATACGCAGTATTTT. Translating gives CASSSTGTSRTDTQYF.

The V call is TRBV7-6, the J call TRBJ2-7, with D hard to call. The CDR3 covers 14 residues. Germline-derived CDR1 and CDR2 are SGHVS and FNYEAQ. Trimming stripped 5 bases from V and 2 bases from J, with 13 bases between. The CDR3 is CASSPRRGTYEQYF. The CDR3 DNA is TGTGCCAGCAGCCCGAGACGAGGCACCTACGAGCAGTACTTC.

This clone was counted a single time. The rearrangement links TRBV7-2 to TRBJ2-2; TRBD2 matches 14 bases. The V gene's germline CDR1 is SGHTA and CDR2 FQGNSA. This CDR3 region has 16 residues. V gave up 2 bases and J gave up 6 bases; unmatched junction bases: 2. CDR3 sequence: CASSLLGLAGAGELFF. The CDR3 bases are TGTGCCAGCAGCTTACTGGGACTAGCGGGGGCCGGGGAGCTGTTTTTT.

The CDR3 region has the DNA TGTGCCAGCAGTGCGGAGGGTAGTGTAGATACGCAGTATTTT. It is translated as CASSAEGSVDTQYF. The V gene is TRBV6-4, the J gene TRBJ2-3; D might be TRBD2 (6 bases). V lost 4 bases and J lost 5, with 13 bases in between. The CDR3 covers 14 residues. Germline assignment: CDR1 MRHNA and CDR2 SNTAGT.

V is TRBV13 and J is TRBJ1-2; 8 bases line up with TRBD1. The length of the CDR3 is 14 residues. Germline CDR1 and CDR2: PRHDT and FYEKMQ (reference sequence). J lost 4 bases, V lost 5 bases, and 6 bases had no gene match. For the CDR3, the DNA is TGTGCCAGCAGCCCTCAGGGGGCCGCCTATGGCTACACCTTC. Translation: CASSPQGAAYGYTF.

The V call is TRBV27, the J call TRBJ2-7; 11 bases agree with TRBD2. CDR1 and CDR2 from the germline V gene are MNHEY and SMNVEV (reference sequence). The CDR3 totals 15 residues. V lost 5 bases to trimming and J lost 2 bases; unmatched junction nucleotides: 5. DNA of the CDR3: TGTGCCAGCAGTCGACTAGCGGGGCCAACCTACGAGCAGTACTTC. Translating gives CASSRLAGPTYEQYF.

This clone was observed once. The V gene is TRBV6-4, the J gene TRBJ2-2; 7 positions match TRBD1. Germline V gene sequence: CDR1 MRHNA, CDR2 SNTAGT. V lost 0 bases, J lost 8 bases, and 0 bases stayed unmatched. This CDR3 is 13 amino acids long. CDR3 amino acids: CASSDSTGGELFF. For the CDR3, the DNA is TGTGCCAGCAGTGACTCGACAGGGGGGGAGCTGTTTTTT.

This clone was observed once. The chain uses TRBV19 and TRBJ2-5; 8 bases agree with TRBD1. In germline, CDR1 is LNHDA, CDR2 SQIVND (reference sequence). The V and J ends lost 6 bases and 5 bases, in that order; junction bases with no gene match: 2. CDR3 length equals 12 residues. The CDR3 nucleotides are TGTGCCAGTAGCAGGGGGCCGGAGACCCAGTACTTC. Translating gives CASSRGPETQYF.

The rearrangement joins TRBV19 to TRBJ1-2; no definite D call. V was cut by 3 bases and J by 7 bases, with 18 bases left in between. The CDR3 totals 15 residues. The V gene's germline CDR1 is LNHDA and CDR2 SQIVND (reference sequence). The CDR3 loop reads CASSMGSMEGAGYTF. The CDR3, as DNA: TGTGCCAGTAGTATGGGTAGTATGGAGGGTGCTGGCTACACCTTC. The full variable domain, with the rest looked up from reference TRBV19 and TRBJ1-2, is DGGITQSPKYLFRKEGQNVTLSCEQNLNHDAMYWYRQDPGQGLRLIYYSQIVNDFQKGDIAEGYSVSREKKESFPLTVTSAQKNPTAFYLCASSMGSMEGAGYTFGSGTRLTVV.

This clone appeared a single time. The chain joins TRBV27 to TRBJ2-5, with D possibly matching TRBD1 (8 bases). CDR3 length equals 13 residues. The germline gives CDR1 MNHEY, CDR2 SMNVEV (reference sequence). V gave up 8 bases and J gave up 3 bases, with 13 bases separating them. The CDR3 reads CASGTGGEETQYF. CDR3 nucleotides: TGTGCCAGCGGAACAGGGGGGGAAGAGACCCAGTACTTC.

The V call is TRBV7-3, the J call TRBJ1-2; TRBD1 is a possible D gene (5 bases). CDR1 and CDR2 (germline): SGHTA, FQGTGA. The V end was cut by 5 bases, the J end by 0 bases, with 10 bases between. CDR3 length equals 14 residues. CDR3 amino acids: CASSPDSSNYGYTF. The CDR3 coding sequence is TGTGCCAGCAGCCCCGACAGCTCTAACTATGGCTACACCTTC.

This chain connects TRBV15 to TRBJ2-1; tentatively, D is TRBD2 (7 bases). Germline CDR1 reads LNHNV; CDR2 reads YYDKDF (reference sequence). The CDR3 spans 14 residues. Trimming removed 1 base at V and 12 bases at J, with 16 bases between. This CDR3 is CATSRGGGATGQFF. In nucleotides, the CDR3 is TGTGCCACCAGCAGAGGGGGGGGAGCGACAGGGCAGTTCTTC.

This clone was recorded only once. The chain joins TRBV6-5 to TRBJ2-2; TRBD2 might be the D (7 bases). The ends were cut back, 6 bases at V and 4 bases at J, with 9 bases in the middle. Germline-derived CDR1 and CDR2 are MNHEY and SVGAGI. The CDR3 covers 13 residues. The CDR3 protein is CASRRGPTGELFF. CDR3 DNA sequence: TGTGCCAGCAGGCGGGGGCCCACCGGGGAGCTGTTTTTT.

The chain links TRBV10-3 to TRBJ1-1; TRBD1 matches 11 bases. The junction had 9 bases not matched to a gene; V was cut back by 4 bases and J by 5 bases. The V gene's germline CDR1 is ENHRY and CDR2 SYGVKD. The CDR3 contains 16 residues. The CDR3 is CAISVPGQGGRTEAFF. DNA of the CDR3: TGTGCCATCAGTGTTCCGGGACAGGGGGGTCGGACTGAAGCTTTCTTT.

The DNA for the CDR3 is TGCGCCAGCAGCTGGACTAGCGGGGGTCAAGAGACCCAGTACTTC. Its translation is CASSWTSGGQETQYF. This chain uses TRBV5-1 with TRBJ2-5; 13 bases map to TRBD2. The CDR3 covers 15 residues. Germline loops: CDR1 SGHRS, CDR2 YFSETQ. V was pared by 3 bases and J by 2 bases, with 1 base of the junction left unmatched.

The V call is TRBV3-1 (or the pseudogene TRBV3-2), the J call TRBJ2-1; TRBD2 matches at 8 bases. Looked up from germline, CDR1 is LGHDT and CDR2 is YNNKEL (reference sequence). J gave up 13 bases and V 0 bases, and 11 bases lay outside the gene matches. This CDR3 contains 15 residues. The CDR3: CASSQDQYGGAEQFF. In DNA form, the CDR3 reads TGTGCCAGCAGCCAAGATCAATACGGGGGGGCGGAACAGTTCTTC.